This T cell receptor (beta chain) was sequenced for a study of T cell responses to AZD1222 COVID-19 vaccine (dated by TCRdb to 2020 to 2022). With respect to the entire study: TCR sequencing was performed for roughly 250 trial participants, of whom 200 to 210 were given two doses of AZD1222 and 26 were given two doses of MenACWY control vaccine. Trial participants were enrolled into age subgroups of 18-55, 56-69 and 70-plus years, which contained 148, 28 and 57 TCR-sequenced participants, respectively. Broad study findings and their caveats: Reportedly, almost half of the unique spike-specific TCRs recognized epitopes lying outside the regions that are mutated in the B.1.351 and B.1.1.7 variants. Vaccine-associated CD4 TCRs spanned the whole spike protein, with dominant responses in regions 160-218 and 743-854. Spike-specific TCR breadth and depth rose significantly after two AZD1222 doses compared with day 0 and with MenACWY recipients. In the small 56-69-year group, the increase in depth fell short of significance, most likely because of low power. Only five to seven AZD1222 recipients were SARS-CoV-2 seropositive at baseline, limiting conclusions about previously exposed vaccinees. Participants were mostly white British and included more females than males, and it was suggested by the authors that clonal diversity may have been underestimated. Because no samples from the day 14 peak response were available, repertoires could be characterized only after the peak T cell response.

V is pared back by 1 base and J by 0 bases, with 1 base lying between the germline termini. Looking up the germline V gene yields CDR1 WSHSY and CDR2 SAAADI. The CDR3 runs 13 residues from the cysteine to the phenylalanine. The CDR3 DNA has 39 bases and is translated from base 1. The CDR3 regions of human TCRbeta chains were analyzed by immunosequencing. In the paper's pipeline: Repertoire TCRs were checked for matches against a reference library of SARS-CoV-2-specific TCRs that had been generated using the MIRA antigen-specificity platform. Breadth was defined as the fraction of unique TCRs that were SARS-CoV-2-associated. Depth was defined as the fraction of total T cells that were SARS-CoV-2-associated. Using the MIRA data, every spike-specific TCR was mapped to the spike region that the TCR reacted to and assigned to either a CD4 or a CD8 class. Log10-transformed breadth and depth values were compared by one-way ANOVA with Sidak's multiple comparisons tests. Entries here come from immuneACCESS through TCRdb and include only in-frame sequences with V and J called. Some clones fail to appear in such tables; in the studies checked, an unresolved V gene covers under half of the shortfall, and the cause of the remainder is unknown. That table gives V, J and clone size, and the DNA gave D and trimming. The sample table holds under 150,000 clones, of which about 91% were seen once. The top ten clonotypes cover almost 6.5% of the sample.

The sample's time point, from its label and the paper: about 28 days (+/-7) after the second vaccine dose. AZD1222 recipients whose second dose came at about 4 weeks and those whose second dose came at about 12 weeks were combined into one group, since spike-specific TCR depth and breadth did not differ between the two schedules. Vaccinee samples were obtained from the UK trials COV001 and COV002, which included a single-blind randomized controlled phase 2/3 trial of AZD1222 (ChAdOx1 nCoV-19) in healthy adults. For TCRbeta chain sequencing, PBMC samples from trial participants were taken at day 0 and at day 28 after the second dose. Note on this clone: Its target antigen remains unknown. Base qualities were left out, and no much larger clone turns up one base away.

Sequencing used peripheral blood, obtained 28 days after the second AZD1222 dose. The rearrangement joined TRBV10-2 to TRBJ1-5; the D gene cannot be named for sure. This sequence was found in an adult who received the AZD1222 COVID-19 vaccine. The CDR3 here reads CASSEYSNQPQHF. The DNA sequence is given as TGCGCCAGCAGTGAGTATAGCAATCAGCCCCAGCATTTT.